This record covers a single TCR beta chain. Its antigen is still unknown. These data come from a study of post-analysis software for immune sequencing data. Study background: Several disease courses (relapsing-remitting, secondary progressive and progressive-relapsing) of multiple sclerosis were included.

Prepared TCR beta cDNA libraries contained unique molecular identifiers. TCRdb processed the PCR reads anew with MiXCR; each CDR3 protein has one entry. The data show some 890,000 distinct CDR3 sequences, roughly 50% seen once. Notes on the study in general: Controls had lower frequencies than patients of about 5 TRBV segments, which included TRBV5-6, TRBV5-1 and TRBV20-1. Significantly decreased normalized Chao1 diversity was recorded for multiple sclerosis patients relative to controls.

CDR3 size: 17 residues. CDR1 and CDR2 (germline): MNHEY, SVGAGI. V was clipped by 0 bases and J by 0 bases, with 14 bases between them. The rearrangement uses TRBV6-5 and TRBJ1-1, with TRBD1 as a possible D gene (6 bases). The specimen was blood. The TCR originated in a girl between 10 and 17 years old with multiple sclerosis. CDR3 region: CASSYSPGAHMNTEAFF. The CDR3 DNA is TGTGCCAGCAGTTACTCGCCAGGGGCACACATGAACACTGAAGCTTTCTTT.